The T cell receptor beta chain under discussion was sequenced for a study of blood T cell repertoires in COVID-19. Generated by immunoSEQ multiplex PCR, the TCRdb table keeps only in-frame clones and is missing some. This sample carries some 150,000 clones, about 88% of them seen once, and the ten largest clones take about 6.5%. Between the trimmed V and J ends, which lost 6 bases and 4 bases, there was a span of 10 bases. The germline V gene encodes CDR1 MDHEN and CDR2 SYDVKM. The CDR3 is made up of 13 amino acids. The source of this sequence is an elderly woman in a cohort sampled during active or convalescent COVID-19. This chain joins TRBV28 and TRBJ1-5; possible D gene TRBD1, 6 bases. Sequenced input: peripheral blood. CDR3 in amino acids: CASRPGANQPQHF. The CDR3 DNA reads as TGTGCCAGCAGGCCAGGGGCGAATCAGCCCCAGCATTTT.